This is a list of T cell receptor beta chains from one sample in a study of glioma-infiltrating T cells. TCRdb redid the calling of the multiplex PCR reads with MiXCR, one entry per CDR3 protein. The top ten clones hold roughly two fifths of a sample with about 93,000 distinct CDR3 sequences, around 40% of them seen once. The sequenced material came from glioma tissue, nonneoplastic brain tissue, or PBMCs (not recorded which). These receptors came from a human donor with low-grade glioma or glioblastoma, undergoing nonglioma brain surgery, or in good health (not recorded which). The conserved cysteine and the conserved F or W are not part of the CDR3 here. A D gene is named only where the DNA matches it firmly.

d_call cdr3_length j_call v_call cdr3_aa
. 11 TRBJ1-1 TRBV27 ASSLSISSEAF
TRBD2 13 TRBJ2-3 TRBV5-4 ASSERSGSTDTQY
. 11 TRBJ2-7 TRBV6-2/TRBV6-3 ASRAGPGPEQY
TRBD1 13 TRBJ2-7 TRBV28 ASSLDRTWKYEQY
. 10 TRBJ1-3 TRBV6-6 ASSSLGNTIY
TRBD2 12 TRBJ2-1 TRBV12-3/TRBV12-4 ASSLASGSREQF
TRBD1 13 TRBJ1-5 TRBV20-1 SARDETGGNQPQH
TRBD1 15 TRBJ1-1 TRBV20-1 SARRRDRGLTNTEAF
. 12 TRBJ1-5 TRBV3-1 ARSRGTQNQPQH
. 13 TRBJ2-7 TRBV7-2 ASSPPPVGLYEQY
TRBD1 12 TRBJ1-2 TRBV28 ASRRPGTANGYT
. 10 TRBJ1-4 TRBV28 ASRFEGEKLF
TRBD1 12 TRBJ2-7 TRBV20-1 SASRDRVTYEQY
. 11 TRBJ1-5 TRBV20-1 SALDRNQGPQH